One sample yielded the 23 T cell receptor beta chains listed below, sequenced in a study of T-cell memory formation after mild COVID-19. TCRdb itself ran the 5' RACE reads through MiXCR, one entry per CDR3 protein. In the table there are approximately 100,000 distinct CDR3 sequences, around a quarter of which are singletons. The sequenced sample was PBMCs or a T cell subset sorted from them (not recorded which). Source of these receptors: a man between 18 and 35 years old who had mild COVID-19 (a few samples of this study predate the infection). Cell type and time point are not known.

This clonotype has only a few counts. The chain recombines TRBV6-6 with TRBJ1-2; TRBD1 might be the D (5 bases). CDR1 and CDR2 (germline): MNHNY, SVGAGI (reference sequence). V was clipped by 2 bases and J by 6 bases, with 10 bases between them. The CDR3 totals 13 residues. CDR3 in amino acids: CASSYGGVHGYTF. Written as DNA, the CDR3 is TGTGCCAGCAGTTACGGGGGAGTCCATGGCTACACCTTC.

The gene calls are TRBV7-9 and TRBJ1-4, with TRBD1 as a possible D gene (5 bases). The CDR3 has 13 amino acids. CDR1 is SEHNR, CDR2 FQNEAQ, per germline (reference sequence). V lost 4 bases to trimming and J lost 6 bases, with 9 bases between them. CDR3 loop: CASSSETDEKLFF. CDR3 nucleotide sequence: TGTGCCAGCAGCTCAGAGACAGATGAAAAACTGTTTTTT.

This chain's CDR3 is CASSIGGTYQETQYF. DNA of the CDR3: TGCGCCAGCAGTATCGGGGGCACGTACCAAGAGACCCAGTACTTC. The V and J genes are TRBV10-1 and TRBJ2-5, with D perhaps being TRBD1 or TRBD2 (6 bases each). Germline V gene data show CDR1 as WNHNN and CDR2 as SYGVQD (reference sequence). The CDR3 contains 15 residues. V lost 5 bases and J lost 0, with 13 bases in between.

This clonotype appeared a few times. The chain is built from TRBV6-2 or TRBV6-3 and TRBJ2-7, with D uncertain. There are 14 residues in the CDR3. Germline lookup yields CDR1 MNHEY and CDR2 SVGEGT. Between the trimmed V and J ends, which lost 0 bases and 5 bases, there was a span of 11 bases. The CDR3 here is CASSYSPGPHEQYV. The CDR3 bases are TGTGCCAGCAGTTACTCGCCAGGTCCCCACGAGCAGTACGTC.

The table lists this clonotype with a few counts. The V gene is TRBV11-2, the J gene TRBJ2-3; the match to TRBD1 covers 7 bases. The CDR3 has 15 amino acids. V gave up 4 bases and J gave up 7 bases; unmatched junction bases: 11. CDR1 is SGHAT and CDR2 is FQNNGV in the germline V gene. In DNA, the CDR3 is TGTGCCAGCAGCTACCGGGACAGCGTTCTGAATACGCAGTATTTT. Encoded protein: CASSYRDSVLNTQYF. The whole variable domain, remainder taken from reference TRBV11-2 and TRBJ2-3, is EAGVAQSPRYKIIEKRQSVAFWCNPISGHATLYWYQQILGQGPKLLIQFQNNGVVDDSQLPKDRFSAERLKGVDSTLKIQPAKLEDSAVYLCASSYRDSVLNTQYFGPGTRLTVL.

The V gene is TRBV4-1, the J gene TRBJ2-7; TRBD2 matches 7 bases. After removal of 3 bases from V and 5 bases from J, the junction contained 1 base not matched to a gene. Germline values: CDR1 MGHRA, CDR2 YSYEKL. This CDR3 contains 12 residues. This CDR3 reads CASSQGGDEQYF. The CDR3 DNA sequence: TGCGCCAGCAGCCAGGGGGGGGACGAGCAGTACTTC.

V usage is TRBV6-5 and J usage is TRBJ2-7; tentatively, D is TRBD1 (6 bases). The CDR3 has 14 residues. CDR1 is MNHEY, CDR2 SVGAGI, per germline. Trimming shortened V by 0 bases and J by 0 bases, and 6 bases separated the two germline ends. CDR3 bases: TGTGCCAGCAGTTACTCGGGGGCCTCCTACGAGCAGTACTTC. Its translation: CASSYSGASYEQYF.

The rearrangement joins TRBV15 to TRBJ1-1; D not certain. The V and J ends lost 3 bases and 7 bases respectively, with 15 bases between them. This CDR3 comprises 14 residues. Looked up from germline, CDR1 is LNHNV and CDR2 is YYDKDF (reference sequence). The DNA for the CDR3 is TGTGCCACCAGCAGGGATACACGTTATGGTGAAGCTTTCTTT. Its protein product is CATSRDTRYGEAFF.

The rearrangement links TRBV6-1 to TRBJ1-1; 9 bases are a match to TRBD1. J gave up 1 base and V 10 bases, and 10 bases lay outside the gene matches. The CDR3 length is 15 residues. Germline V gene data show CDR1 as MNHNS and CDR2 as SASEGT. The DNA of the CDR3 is TGTGCCACCCCGAGCCCGACAGGGGGGAACACTGAAGCTTTCTTT. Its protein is CATPSPTGGNTEAFF.

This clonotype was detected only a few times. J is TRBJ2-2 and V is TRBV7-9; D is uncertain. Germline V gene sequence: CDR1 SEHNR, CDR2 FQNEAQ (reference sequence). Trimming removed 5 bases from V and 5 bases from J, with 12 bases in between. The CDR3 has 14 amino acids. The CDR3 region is CASSGRVGTGELFF. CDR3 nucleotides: TGTGCCAGCAGCGGAAGAGTTGGGACCGGGGAGCTGTTTTTT.

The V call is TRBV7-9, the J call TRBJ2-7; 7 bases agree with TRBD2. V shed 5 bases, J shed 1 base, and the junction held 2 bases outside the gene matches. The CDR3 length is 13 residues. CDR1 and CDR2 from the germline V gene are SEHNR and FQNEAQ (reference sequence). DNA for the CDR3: TGTGCCAGCAGCCGGGACTATTCCTACGAGCAGTACTTC. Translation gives CASSRDYSYEQYF.

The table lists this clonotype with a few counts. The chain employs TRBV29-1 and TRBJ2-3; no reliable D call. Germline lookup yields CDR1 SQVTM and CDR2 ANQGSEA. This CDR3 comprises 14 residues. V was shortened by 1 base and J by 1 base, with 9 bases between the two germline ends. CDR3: CSVEGTDGTDTQYF. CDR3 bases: TGCAGCGTTGAAGGGACCGACGGCACAGATACGCAGTATTTT.

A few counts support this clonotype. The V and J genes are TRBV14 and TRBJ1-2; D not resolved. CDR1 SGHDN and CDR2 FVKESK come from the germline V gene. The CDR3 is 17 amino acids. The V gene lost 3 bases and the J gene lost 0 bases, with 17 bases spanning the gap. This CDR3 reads CASSQLTSNLSNYGYTF. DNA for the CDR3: TGTGCCAGCAGCCAGCTTACATCTAACCTCTCTAACTATGGCTACACCTTC.

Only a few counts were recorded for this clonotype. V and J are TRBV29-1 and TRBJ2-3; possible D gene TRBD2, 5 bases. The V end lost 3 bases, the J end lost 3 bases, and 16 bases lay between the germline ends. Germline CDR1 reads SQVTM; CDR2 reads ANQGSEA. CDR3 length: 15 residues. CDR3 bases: TGCAGCGTTGAGACGGCGGGCCCATCTACAGATACGCAGTATTTT. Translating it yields CSVETAGPSTDTQYF.

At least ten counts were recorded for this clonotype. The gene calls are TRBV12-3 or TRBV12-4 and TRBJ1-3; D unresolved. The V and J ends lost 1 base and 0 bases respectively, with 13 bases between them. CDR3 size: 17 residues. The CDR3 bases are TGTGCCAGCAGTTTAGGGGGTCACCTGTTCTCTGGAAACACCATATATTTT. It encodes CASSLGGHLFSGNTIYF.

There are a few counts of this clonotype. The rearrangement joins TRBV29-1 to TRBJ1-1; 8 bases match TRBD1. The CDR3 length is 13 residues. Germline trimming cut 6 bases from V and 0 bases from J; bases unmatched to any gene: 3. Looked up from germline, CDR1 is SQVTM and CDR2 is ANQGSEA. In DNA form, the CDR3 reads TGCAGCGTCCCAGGGGGCATGAACACTGAAGCTTTCTTT. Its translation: CSVPGGMNTEAFF.

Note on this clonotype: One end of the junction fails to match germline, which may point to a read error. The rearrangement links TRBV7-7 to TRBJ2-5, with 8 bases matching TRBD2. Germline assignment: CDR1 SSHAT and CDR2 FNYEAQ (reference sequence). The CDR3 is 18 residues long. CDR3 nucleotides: TGTGCTAGCAGCTCGGGCCACATACCGGGCCAGCGGGGGGAGACCCAGTACTTC. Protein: CASSSGHIPGQRGETQYF.

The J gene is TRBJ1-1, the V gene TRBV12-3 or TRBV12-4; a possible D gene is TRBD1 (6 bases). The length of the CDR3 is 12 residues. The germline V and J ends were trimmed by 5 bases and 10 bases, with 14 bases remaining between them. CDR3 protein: CASSPGGGAAFF. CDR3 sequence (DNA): TGTGCCAGCAGTCCCGGAGGGGGGGCAGCTTTCTTT.

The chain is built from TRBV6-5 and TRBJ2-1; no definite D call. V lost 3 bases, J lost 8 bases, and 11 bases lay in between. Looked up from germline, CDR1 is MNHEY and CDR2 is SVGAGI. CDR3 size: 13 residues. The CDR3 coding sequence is TGTGCCAGCAGTTATTACCCTGGCTATGAGCAGTTCTTC. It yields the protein CASSYYPGYEQFF.

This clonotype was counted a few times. This CDR3 is CASSHLDRAQETQYF. CDR3 nucleotide sequence: TGCGCCAGCAGCCACCTGGACAGGGCCCAAGAGACCCAGTACTTC. The chain links TRBV4-1 to TRBJ2-5, with 8 positions matching TRBD1. The trim removed 3 bases at V and 1 base at J, leaving 4 bases unmatched. Germline V CDR1 and CDR2: MGHRA, YSYEKL. This CDR3 region has 15 residues.

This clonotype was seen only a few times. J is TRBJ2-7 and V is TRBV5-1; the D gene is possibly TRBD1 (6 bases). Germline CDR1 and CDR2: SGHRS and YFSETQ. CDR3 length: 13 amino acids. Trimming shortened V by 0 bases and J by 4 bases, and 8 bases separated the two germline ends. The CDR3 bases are TGCGCCAGCAGCTTGGACAGGGAGTACGAGCAGTACTTC. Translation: CASSLDREYEQYF.

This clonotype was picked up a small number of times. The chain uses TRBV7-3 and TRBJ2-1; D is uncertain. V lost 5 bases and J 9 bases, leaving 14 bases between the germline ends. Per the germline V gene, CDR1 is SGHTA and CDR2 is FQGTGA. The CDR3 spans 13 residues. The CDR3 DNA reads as TGTGCCAGCAGCCCCGGGTCTACGGGTGAGCAGTTCTTC. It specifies CASSPGSTGEQFF. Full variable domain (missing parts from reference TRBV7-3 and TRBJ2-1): GAGVSQTPSNKVTEKGKYVELRCDPISGHTALYWYRQSLGQGPEFLIYFQGTGAADDSGLPNDRFFAVRPEGSVSTLKIQRTERGDSAVYLCASSPGSTGEQFFGPGTRLTVL.

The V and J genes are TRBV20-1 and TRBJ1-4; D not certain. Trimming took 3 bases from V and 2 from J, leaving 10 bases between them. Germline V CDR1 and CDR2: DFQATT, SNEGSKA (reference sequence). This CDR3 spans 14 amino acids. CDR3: CSASRATTNEKLFF. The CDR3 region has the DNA TGCAGTGCTAGTAGGGCCACCACTAATGAAAAACTGTTTTTT.